The 28 T cell receptor beta chains below all came from one sample that was sequenced in a study of blood T cell repertoires in COVID-19. Profiled with immunoSEQ multiplex PCR; TCRdb holds only in-frame clones, not every one. The table shows around 15,000 clones, with 91% occurring only once. Sequencing was done on a sample of peripheral blood. The receptors stem from a man in his 60s with active COVID-19.

The V call is TRBV5-1, the J call TRBJ1-5; 7 nucleotides line up with TRBD1. The germline V gene has CDR1 SGHRS and CDR2 YFSETQ. V gave up 5 bases and J gave up 4 bases; unmatched junction bases: 6. CDR3 length: 14 amino acids. The CDR3 spells CASRQDRENQPQHF. Here the CDR3 DNA reads TGCGCCAGCAGACAAGACAGGGAAAATCAGCCCCAGCATTTT. The entire variable domain, with the rest obtained from reference TRBV5-1 and TRBJ1-5, is as follows: KAGVTQTPRYLIKTRGQQVTLSCSPISGHRSVSWYQQTPGQGLQFLFEYFSETQRNKGNFPGRFSGRQFSNSRSEMNVSTLELGDSALYLCASRQDRENQPQHFGDGTRLSIL.

This clone was found once. The rearrangement links TRBV10-3 to TRBJ1-1; D not resolved. CDR1 is ENHRY and CDR2 is SYGVKD in the germline V gene. The CDR3 totals 14 residues. Trimming stripped 6 bases from V and 0 bases from J, with 11 bases between. CDR3 loop: CAIRRGDLNTEAFF. As DNA, the CDR3 is TGTGCCATCAGGCGGGGAGATCTGAACACTGAAGCTTTCTTT.

This clone was seen only once. The rearrangement uses TRBV6-5 and TRBJ1-2, with D perhaps matching TRBD1 (6 bases). Trimming pared 4 bases from V and 4 bases from J, leaving 13 bases between. Germline V gene sequence: CDR1 MNHEY, CDR2 SVGAGI. The CDR3 consists of 14 residues. The CDR3, as DNA: TGTGCCAGCAGTTCCCGCGGGGGCCCCTATGGCTACACCTTC. Its protein is CASSSRGGPYGYTF.

The genes are TRBV28 and TRBJ1-1, with 8 nucleotides matching TRBD1. V lost 1 base to trimming and J lost 5 bases; unmatched junction nucleotides: 6. The CDR3 is 15 amino acids. The germline V gene encodes CDR1 MDHEN and CDR2 SYDVKM. The CDR3 sequence: CASSLLTGARTEAFF. The CDR3 bases are TGTGCCAGCAGTTTATTGACAGGGGCCCGAACTGAAGCTTTCTTT.

This clone was observed a few times. The CDR3 region is CASSLAVVSETQYF. CDR3 sequence (DNA): TGCGCCAGCAGCTTGGCCGTAGTTTCGGAGACCCAGTACTTC. The chain is built from TRBV5-1 and TRBJ2-5; no definite D call. The CDR3 has 14 amino acids. The V end lost 0 bases, the J end lost 5 bases, and 11 bases lay between the germline ends. In germline, CDR1 is SGHRS, CDR2 YFSETQ.

The V call is TRBV13, the J call TRBJ2-5; 7 positions agree with TRBD2. From germline, CDR1 is PRHDT and CDR2 FYEKMQ (reference sequence). J lost 5 bases, V lost 11 bases, and 8 bases had no gene match. This CDR3 is built from 12 residues. CDR3 sequence: CAAGRGGETQYF. Here the CDR3 DNA reads TGTGCCGCTGGGAGGGGAGGGGAGACCCAGTACTTC.

V is TRBV3-1 (or the pseudogene TRBV3-2) and J is TRBJ1-4; D unresolved. This CDR3 contains 14 residues. Germline CDR1 is LGHDT and CDR2 is YNNKEL (reference sequence). V lost 0 bases and J 4 bases, leaving 6 bases between the germline ends. CDR3 protein: CASSQDFYNEKLFF. CDR3 DNA: TGTGCCAGCAGCCAAGATTTTTATAATGAAAAACTGTTTTTT.

The chain uses TRBV7-9 and TRBJ1-2; 8 bases map to TRBD1. Trimming at V came to 5 bases and at J to 6 bases, leaving 8 bases not matched to a gene. The CDR3 sequence is 14 residues long. CDR1 and CDR2 from the germline V gene are SEHNR and FQNEAQ (reference sequence). Here the CDR3 reads CASSAKTGVNGYTF. The CDR3, as DNA: TGTGCCAGCAGCGCAAAGACAGGGGTCAATGGCTACACCTTC.

The sample holds a few counts of this clone. This chain joins TRBV28 and TRBJ2-3; 8 bases line up with TRBD1. Unmatched junction bases numbered 10, after V lost 3 bases and J lost 2 bases. The CDR3 is 17 amino acids. Germline CDR1 reads MDHEN; CDR2 reads SYDVKM. The CDR3 DNA is TGTGCCAGCAGTTTCCCCCGTTCGGACAGGGACACAGATACGCAGTATTTT. Its translation: CASSFPRSDRDTDTQYF.

The CDR3 sequence: CASSGGTGNSDEQYF. CDR3 nucleotides: TGTGCCAGTAGTGGAGGGACAGGGAACAGCGACGAGCAGTACTTC. The V call is TRBV19, the J call TRBJ2-7, with 9 bases lining up with TRBD1. The V gene end was trimmed by 5 bases and the J gene end by 5 bases; junction bases not matched to a gene: 10. Germline values: CDR1 LNHDA, CDR2 SQIVND (reference sequence). The CDR3 has 15 residues.

The chain employs TRBV18 and TRBJ2-1; TRBD2 might be the D (5 bases). CDR3 length: 13 residues. Germline V CDR1 and CDR2: KGHSH, LQKENI. The ends were cut back, 3 bases at V and 5 bases at J, with 8 bases in the middle. CDR3: CASSPGLNNEQFF. As DNA, the CDR3 is TGTGCCAGCTCACCTGGACTGAACAATGAGCAGTTCTTC.

V is TRBV27 and J is TRBJ1-2, with 11 positions matching TRBD1. The germline CDR1 and CDR2 sequences are MNHEY and SMNVEV (reference sequence). V dropped 3 bases and J dropped 6; count of bases not matched to a gene: 12. The CDR3 consists of 17 residues. The CDR3 loop is CASSFRTGGAGLHGYTF. CDR3 DNA: TGTGCCAGCAGTTTCCGGACAGGGGGCGCGGGATTGCATGGCTACACCTTC.

This rearrangement joins TRBV10-2 to TRBJ2-1; 8 bases line up with TRBD2. Germline values: CDR1 WSHSY, CDR2 SAAADI. With 6 bases clipped from V and 3 bases from J, the junction kept 4 bases outside the gene matches. This CDR3 contains 14 residues. The CDR3 bases are TGCGCCAGCAGCGCCGGGACTAGCTACAATGAGCAGTTCTTC. It translates to CASSAGTSYNEQFF.

The chain is built from TRBV7-6 and TRBJ1-4; unclear D gene. CDR3 length equals 15 residues. Per the germline V gene, CDR1 is SGHVS and CDR2 is FNYEAQ. Deletions cut 5 bases from V and 6 bases from J, with 16 bases between. CDR3 bases: TGTGCCAGCAGCCAGGTTTTGGCGGGGTATGAAAAACTGTTTTTT. Its translation: CASSQVLAGYEKLFF. Using reference TRBV7-6 and TRBJ1-4 for the parts outside the CDR3, the full variable domain is GAGVSQSPRYKVTKRGQDVALRCDPISGHVSLYWYRQALGQGPEFLTYFNYEAQQDKSGLPNDRFSAERPEGSISTLTIQRTEQRDSAMYRCASSQVLAGYEKLFFGSGTQLSVL.

The genes are TRBV18 and TRBJ1-2; no reliable D call. Deletions cut 1 base from V and 0 bases from J, with 9 bases between. The CDR3 is 15 residues long. From germline, CDR1 is KGHSH and CDR2 LQKENI. CDR3 nucleotide sequence: TGTGCCAGCTCACCACTAGGAGACTCTAACTATGGCTACACCTTC. As protein: CASSPLGDSNYGYTF.

V is TRBV4-1 and J is TRBJ2-3; 8 nucleotides match TRBD2. In germline, CDR1 is MGHRA, CDR2 YSYEKL. The CDR3 sequence is 15 residues long. V trimming: 5 bases; J trimming: 0 bases; junction bases outside the gene matches: 4. In DNA form, the CDR3 reads TGCGCCAGCAGCGATAGCGGGGCAAGCACAGATACGCAGTATTTT. It is translated as CASSDSGASTDTQYF.

The chain recombines TRBV14 with TRBJ2-5, with TRBD2 matching over 10 bases. The CDR3 extends over 15 amino acids. Germline loops: CDR1 SGHDN, CDR2 FVKESK. V shed 4 bases and J 5 bases; nucleotides not matched to a gene: 7. The CDR3 loop reads CASSPRLAGAETQYF. Written as DNA, the CDR3 is TGTGCCAGCAGCCCTCGGCTAGCGGGGGCGGAGACCCAGTACTTC.

The chain carries TRBV4-1 and TRBJ1-2; D uncertain. Germline V gives CDR1 MGHRA, CDR2 YSYEKL. The CDR3 contains 15 residues. V was pared by 0 bases and J by 4 bases, with 12 bases between. The DNA of the CDR3 is TGCGCCAGCAGCCAAGAGAGAGGGAAGATCTATGGCTACACCTTC. Translating gives CASSQERGKIYGYTF.

The J gene is TRBJ1-2, the V gene TRBV6-5; 8 bases agree with TRBD1. CDR1 MNHEY and CDR2 SVGAGI come from the germline V gene. CDR3 length: 14 residues. V lost 7 bases, J lost 4 bases, and 8 bases stayed unmatched. CDR3 sequence reads: CASNQQGGIYGYTF. CDR3 DNA sequence: TGTGCCAGCAATCAACAGGGGGGGATCTATGGCTACACCTTC.

The chain employs TRBV9 and TRBJ2-1; no clear D gene. V gave up 0 bases and J gave up 9 bases, with 10 bases separating them. In germline, CDR1 is SGDLS, CDR2 YYNGEE. The CDR3 spans 13 residues. The CDR3 DNA follows: TGTGCCAGCAGCGTAGCCCCAGAGGCTGAGCAGTTCTTC. Translating it yields CASSVAPEAEQFF.

This clone was seen only a few times. The gene calls are TRBV6-6 and TRBJ1-2, with unresolved D. The CDR3 runs 15 residues. Germline V lookup: CDR1 MNHNY, CDR2 SVGAGI (reference sequence). V was shortened by 0 bases and J by 4 bases, with 12 bases between the two germline ends. The CDR3 region has the DNA TGTGCCAGCAGTTACTCGCGGAGCCCAAGCTATGGCTACACCTTC. Translated: CASSYSRSPSYGYTF.

This clone came up once. J is TRBJ1-5 and V is TRBV5-1; 10 nucleotides line up with TRBD1. CDR1 and CDR2 (germline): SGHRS, YFSETQ. The CDR3 covers 18 residues. The junction had 14 bases not matched to a gene; V was cut back by 4 bases and J by 4 bases. The CDR3 region is CASSHFLGPDRGNQPQHF. CDR3 sequence (DNA): TGCGCCAGCAGCCATTTTTTGGGGCCGGACAGGGGGAATCAGCCCCAGCATTTT.

This rearrangement joins TRBV24-1 to TRBJ1-4, with a weak D call TRBD1 (5 bases). This CDR3 is 14 amino acids long. The germline V gene encodes CDR1 KGHDR and CDR2 SFDVKD. Trimming shortened V by 3 bases and J by 7 bases, and 11 bases separated the two germline ends. CDR3 bases: TGTGCCACCAGTGATGGCAGGGTCGCTGAAAAACTGTTTTTT. This encodes CATSDGRVAEKLFF.

The chain couples TRBV7-2 to TRBJ1-4, with D uncertain. This CDR3 is built from 17 residues. V lost 5 bases and J 6 bases, leaving 22 bases between the germline ends. Germline V gene sequence: CDR1 SGHTA, CDR2 FQGNSA. The CDR3 region is CASSPGSGAVTYEKLFF. The CDR3 region has the DNA TGTGCCAGCAGCCCGGGTAGTGGAGCAGTGACCTATGAAAAACTGTTTTTT. The full variable domain, in which reference TRBV7-2 and TRBJ1-4 provide the parts outside the CDR3, is GAGVSQSPSNKVTEKGKDVELRCDPISGHTALYWYRQSLGQGLEFLIYFQGNSAPDKSGLPSDRFSAERTGGSVSTLTIQRTQQEDSAVYLCASSPGSGAVTYEKLFFGSGTQLSVL.

This chain uses TRBV5-1 with TRBJ2-5; 14 bases fit TRBD2. This CDR3 comprises 17 residues. V dropped 2 bases and J dropped 4; count of bases not matched to a gene: 7. In germline, CDR1 is SGHRS, CDR2 YFSETQ. The CDR3 DNA follows: TGCGCCAGCAGCTTCTCGGGACTAGCGGGGGTAATAGAGACCCAGTACTTC. This sequence encodes CASSFSGLAGVIETQYF.

This chain connects TRBV11-3 to TRBJ2-7, with 7 bases fitting TRBD1. Per germline, CDR1 SGHNT and CDR2 YENEEA. The CDR3 runs to 14 residues. V shed 1 base, J shed 2 bases, and the junction held 2 bases outside the gene matches. The CDR3 region is CASSLGQGAYEQYF. In DNA form, the CDR3 reads TGTGCCAGCAGCTTAGGGCAGGGGGCCTACGAGCAGTACTTC.

This chain joins TRBV19 and TRBJ1-3; no definite D call. The germline CDR1 and CDR2 sequences are LNHDA and SQIVND (reference sequence). This CDR3 is built from 13 residues. Trimming took 3 bases from V and 0 from J, leaving 3 bases between them. The CDR3: CASSMASGNTIYF. DNA of the CDR3: TGTGCCAGTAGTATGGCCTCTGGAAACACCATATATTTT.

In its sample, this clone was seen once. The chain carries TRBV5-1 and TRBJ2-3; 11 positions agree with TRBD2. V was pared by 0 bases and J by 1 base, with 7 bases of the junction left unmatched. CDR3 length: 18 amino acids. In germline, CDR1 is SGHRS, CDR2 YFSETQ. Written as DNA, the CDR3 is TGCGCCAGCAGCTTGGTCCCACCACTAGCGGGGGGCACAGATACGCAGTATTTT. Residues: CASSLVPPLAGGTDTQYF. Drawing the rest from reference TRBV5-1 and TRBJ2-3, the complete variable domain is KAGVTQTPRYLIKTRGQQVTLSCSPISGHRSVSWYQQTPGQGLQFLFEYFSETQRNKGNFPGRFSGRQFSNSRSEMNVSTLELGDSALYLCASSLVPPLAGGTDTQYFGPGTRLTVL.